This T cell receptor (beta chain) comes out of a study of regulatory T cells in long-lasting Graves disease. Findings and caveats of the study: Persistent disease preferred TRBV28, TRBJ1-2 and TRBJ2-5; new disease, TRBV20-1 and TRBJ2-1. Small sample size may have lowered accuracy.

In this sample, this clonotype turned up many times. Its antigen is still unknown. Per germline, CDR1 MDHEN and CDR2 SYDVKM. The CDR3 covers 12 residues. V lost 7 bases, J lost 2 bases, and 8 bases lay in between. The authors built TCR beta libraries using iRepertoire HTBI primers and Arm-PCR of CDR3 regions. TCRdb fed the multiplex PCR reads into MiXCR, producing one record per CDR3 protein. The sample lists roughly 500,000 distinct CDR3 sequences; approximately 12% were seen once. The sample's time point: newly diagnosed GD, antithyroid drugs for less than 3 months. RNA isolated from PBMCs was used to make the TCR library. The same sample was also used in a study of T cells in Graves' hyperthyroidism and ophthalmopathy. That source reports: Hyperthyroidism, newly diagnosed and lasting under 2 months, affected patients aged 18 to 65. First-round RT-PCR with HTBI primers amplified the TCR CDR3 region.

V gene TRBV28 combines with J gene TRBJ1-2; D remains unclear. This receptor was identified in a woman aged 25 to 39 with Graves disease. Sequencing was performed on peripheral blood mononuclear cells (PBMCs), taken at new diagnosis, from a patient treated with antithyroid drugs. The CDR3 here is CASKLRNYGYTF. CDR3 in DNA: TGTGCCAGCAAACTTCGGAACTATGGCTACACCTTC.